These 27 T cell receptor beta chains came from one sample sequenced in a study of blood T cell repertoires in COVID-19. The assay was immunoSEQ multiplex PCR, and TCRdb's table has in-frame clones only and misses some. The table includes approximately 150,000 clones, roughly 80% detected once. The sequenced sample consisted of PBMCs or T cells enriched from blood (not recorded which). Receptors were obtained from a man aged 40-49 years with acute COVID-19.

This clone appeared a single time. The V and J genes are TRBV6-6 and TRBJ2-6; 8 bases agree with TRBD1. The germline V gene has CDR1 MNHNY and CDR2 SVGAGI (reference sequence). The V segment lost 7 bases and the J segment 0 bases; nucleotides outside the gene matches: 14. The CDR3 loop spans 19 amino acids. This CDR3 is CASKRSRQGAPSGANVLTF. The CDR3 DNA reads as TGTGCCAGCAAGCGATCACGGCAGGGGGCCCCCTCTGGGGCCAACGTCCTGACTTTC.

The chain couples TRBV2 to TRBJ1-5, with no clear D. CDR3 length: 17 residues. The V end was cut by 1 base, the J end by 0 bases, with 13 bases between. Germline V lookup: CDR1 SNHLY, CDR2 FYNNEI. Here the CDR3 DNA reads TGTGCCAGCAGTGAAGGGCGGCCCTTTTTTAGCAATCAGCCCCAGCATTTT. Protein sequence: CASSEGRPFFSNQPQHF.

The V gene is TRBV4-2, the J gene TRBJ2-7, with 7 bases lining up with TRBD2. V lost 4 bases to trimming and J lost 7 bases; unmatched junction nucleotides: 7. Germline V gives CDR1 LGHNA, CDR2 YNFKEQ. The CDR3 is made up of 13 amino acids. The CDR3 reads CASSLAGVGEQYF. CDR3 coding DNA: TGTGCCAGCAGCCTCGCGGGAGTGGGTGAGCAGTACTTC.

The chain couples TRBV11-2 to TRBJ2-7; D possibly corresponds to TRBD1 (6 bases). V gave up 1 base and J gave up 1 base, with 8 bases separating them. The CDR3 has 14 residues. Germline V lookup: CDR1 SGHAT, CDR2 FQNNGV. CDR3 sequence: CASSLAQGSYEQYF. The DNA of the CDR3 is TGTGCCAGCAGCTTAGCCCAGGGGTCCTACGAGCAGTACTTC.

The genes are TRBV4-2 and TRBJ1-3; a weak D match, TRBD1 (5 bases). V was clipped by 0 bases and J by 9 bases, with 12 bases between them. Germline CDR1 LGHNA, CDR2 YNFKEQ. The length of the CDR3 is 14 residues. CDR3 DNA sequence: TGTGCCAGCAGCCAAGATCGGCAGGGCCCCACCATATATTTT. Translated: CASSQDRQGPTIYF.

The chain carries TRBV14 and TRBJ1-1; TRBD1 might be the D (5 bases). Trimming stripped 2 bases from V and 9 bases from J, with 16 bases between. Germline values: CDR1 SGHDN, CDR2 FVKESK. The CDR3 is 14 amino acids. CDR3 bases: TGTGCCAGCAGCCAATGGGTTCAGGAGGGGAAAGCTTTCTTT. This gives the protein CASSQWVQEGKAFF. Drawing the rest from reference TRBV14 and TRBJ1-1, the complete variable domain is EAGVTQFPSHSVIEKGQTVTLRCDPISGHDNLYWYRRVMGKEIKFLLHFVKESKQDESGMPNNRFLAERTGGTYSTLKVQPAELEDSGVYFCASSQWVQEGKAFFGQGTRLTVV.

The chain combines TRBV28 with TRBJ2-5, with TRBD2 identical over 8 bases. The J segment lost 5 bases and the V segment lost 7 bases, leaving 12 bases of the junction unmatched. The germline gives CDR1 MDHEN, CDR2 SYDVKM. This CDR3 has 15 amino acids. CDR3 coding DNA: TGTGCCAGCACCACCCGGCGGGGGGCATGGGAGACCCAGTACTTC. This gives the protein CASTTRRGAWETQYF.

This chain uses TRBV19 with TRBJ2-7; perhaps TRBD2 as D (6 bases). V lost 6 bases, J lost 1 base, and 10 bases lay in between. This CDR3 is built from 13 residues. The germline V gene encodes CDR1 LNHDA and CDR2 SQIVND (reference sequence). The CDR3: CASREGGSYEQYF. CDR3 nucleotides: TGTGCCAGTAGAGAGGGAGGTTCCTACGAGCAGTACTTC.

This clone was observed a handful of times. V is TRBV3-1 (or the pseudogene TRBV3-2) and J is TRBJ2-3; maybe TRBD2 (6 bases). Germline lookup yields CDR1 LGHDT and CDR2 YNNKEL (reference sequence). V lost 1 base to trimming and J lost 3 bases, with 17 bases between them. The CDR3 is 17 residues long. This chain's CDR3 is CASSQGGAVRWTDTQYF. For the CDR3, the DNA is TGTGCCAGCAGCCAAGGCGGGGCGGTTAGATGGACAGATACGCAGTATTTT.

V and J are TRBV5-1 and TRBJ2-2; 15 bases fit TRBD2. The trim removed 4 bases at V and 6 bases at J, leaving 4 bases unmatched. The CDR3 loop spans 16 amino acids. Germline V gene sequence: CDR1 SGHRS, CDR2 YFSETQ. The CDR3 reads CASSPGLAGGAGELFF. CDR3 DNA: TGCGCCAGCAGCCCGGGACTAGCGGGAGGAGCCGGGGAGCTGTTTTTT.

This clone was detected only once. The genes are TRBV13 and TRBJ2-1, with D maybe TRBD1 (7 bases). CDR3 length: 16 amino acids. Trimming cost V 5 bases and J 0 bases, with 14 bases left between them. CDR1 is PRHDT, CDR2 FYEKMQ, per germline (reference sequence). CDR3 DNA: TGTGCCAGCAGCCCAGGGCAGGGGGGCTCCTACAATGAGCAGTTCTTC. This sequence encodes CASSPGQGGSYNEQFF.

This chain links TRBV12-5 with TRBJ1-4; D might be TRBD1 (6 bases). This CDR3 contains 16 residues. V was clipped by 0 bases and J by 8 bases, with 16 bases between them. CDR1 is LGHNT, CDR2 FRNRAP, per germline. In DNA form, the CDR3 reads TGTGCTAGTGGTTTGGTAAAATCGGACAGCGGAGAAAAACTGTTTTTT. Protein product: CASGLVKSDSGEKLFF.

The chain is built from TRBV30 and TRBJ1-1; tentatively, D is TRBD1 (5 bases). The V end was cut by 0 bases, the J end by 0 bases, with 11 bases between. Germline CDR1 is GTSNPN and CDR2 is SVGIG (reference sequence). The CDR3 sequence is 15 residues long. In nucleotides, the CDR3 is TGTGCCTGGAGTGTACAGGCTTTCATGAACACTGAAGCTTTCTTT. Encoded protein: CAWSVQAFMNTEAFF.

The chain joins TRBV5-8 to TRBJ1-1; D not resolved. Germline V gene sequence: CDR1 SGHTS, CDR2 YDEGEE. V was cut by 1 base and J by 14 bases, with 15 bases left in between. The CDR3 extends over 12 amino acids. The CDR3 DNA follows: TGTGCCAGCAGCTTGAACTTGGACCCGGGGTTCTTT. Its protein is CASSLNLDPGFF.

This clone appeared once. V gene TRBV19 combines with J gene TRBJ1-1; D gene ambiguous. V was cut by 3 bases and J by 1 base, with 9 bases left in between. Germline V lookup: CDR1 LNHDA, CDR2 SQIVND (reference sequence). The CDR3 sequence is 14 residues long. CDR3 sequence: CASSIPSQNTEAFF. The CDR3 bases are TGTGCCAGTAGTATCCCGAGCCAGAACACTGAAGCTTTCTTT.

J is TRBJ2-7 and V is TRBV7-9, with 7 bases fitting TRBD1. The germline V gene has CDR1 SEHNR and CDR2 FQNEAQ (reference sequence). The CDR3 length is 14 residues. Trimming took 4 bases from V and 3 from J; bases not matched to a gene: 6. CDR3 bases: TGTGCCAGCAGCTCACGGGACAGAGTCTACGAGCAGTACTTC. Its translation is CASSSRDRVYEQYF.

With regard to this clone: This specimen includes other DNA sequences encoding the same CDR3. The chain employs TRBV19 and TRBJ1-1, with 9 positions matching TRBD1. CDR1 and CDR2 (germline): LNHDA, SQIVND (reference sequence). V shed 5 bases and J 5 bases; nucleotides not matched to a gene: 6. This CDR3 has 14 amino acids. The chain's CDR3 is CASSVQGAWTEAFF. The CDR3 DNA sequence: TGTGCCAGTAGTGTACAGGGGGCATGGACTGAAGCTTTCTTT. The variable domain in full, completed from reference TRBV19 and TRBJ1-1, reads DGGITQSPKYLFRKEGQNVTLSCEQNLNHDAMYWYRQDPGQGLRLIYYSQIVNDFQKGDIAEGYSVSREKKESFPLTVTSAQKNPTAFYLCASSVQGAWTEAFFGQGTRLTVV.

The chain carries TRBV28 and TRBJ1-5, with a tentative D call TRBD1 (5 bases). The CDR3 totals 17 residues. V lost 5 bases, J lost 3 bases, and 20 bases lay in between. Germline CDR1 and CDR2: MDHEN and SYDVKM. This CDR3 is CASSAPPGLPNNQPQHF. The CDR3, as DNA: TGTGCCAGCAGTGCCCCCCCAGGGTTGCCTAACAATCAGCCCCAGCATTTT. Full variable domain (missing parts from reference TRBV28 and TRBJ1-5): DVKVTQSSRYLVKRTGEKVFLECVQDMDHENMFWYRQDPGLGLRLIYFSYDVKMKEKGDIPEGYSVSREKKERFSLILESASTNQTSMYLCASSAPPGLPNNQPQHFGDGTRLSIL.

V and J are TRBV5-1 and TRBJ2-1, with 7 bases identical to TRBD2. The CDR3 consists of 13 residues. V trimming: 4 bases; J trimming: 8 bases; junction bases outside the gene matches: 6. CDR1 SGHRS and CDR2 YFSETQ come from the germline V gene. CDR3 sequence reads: CASSPGRGDEQFF. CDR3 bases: TGCGCCAGCAGCCCCGGTCGGGGGGATGAGCAGTTCTTC. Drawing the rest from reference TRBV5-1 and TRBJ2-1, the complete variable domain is KAGVTQTPRYLIKTRGQQVTLSCSPISGHRSVSWYQQTPGQGLQFLFEYFSETQRNKGNFPGRFSGRQFSNSRSEMNVSTLELGDSALYLCASSPGRGDEQFFGPGTRLTVL.

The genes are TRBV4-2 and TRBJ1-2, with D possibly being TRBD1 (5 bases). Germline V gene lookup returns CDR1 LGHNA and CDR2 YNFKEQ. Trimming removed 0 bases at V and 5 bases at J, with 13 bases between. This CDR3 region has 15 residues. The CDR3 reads CASSQDADTGYGYTF. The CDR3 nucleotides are TGTGCCAGCAGCCAAGATGCGGACACAGGATATGGCTACACCTTC.

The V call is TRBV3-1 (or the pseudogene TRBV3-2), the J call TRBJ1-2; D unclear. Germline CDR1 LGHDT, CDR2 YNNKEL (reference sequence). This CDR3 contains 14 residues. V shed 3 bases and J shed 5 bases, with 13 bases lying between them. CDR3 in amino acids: CASSHAAGGYGYTF. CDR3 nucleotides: TGTGCCAGCAGCCACGCGGCAGGAGGGTATGGCTACACCTTC.

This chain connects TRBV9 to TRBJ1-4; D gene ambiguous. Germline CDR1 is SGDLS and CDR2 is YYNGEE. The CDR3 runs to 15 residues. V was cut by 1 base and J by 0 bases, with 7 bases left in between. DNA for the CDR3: TGTGCCAGCAGCGTATCGACAACAACTAATGAAAAACTGTTTTTT. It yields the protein CASSVSTTTNEKLFF.

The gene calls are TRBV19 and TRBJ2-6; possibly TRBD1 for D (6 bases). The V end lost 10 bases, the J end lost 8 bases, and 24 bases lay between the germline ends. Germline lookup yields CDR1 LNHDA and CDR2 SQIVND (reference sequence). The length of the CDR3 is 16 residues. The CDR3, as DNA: TGTGCCACCGGGGACAAGGGCGCTCCGGGATCCAACGTCCTGACTTTC. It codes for CATGDKGAPGSNVLTF.

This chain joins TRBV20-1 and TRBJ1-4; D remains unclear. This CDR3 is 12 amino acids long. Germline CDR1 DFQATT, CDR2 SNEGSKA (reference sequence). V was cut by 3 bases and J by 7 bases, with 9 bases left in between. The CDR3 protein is CSASSGVEKLFF. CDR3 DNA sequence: TGCAGTGCTAGTTCGGGAGTTGAAAAACTGTTTTTT.

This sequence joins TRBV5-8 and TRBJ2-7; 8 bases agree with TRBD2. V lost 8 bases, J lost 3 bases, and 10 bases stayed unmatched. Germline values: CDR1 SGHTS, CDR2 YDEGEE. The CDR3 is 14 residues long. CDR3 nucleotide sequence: TGTGCCAGTCCCGGGAGGGGGACCCTCTACGAGCAGTACTTC. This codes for CASPGRGTLYEQYF.

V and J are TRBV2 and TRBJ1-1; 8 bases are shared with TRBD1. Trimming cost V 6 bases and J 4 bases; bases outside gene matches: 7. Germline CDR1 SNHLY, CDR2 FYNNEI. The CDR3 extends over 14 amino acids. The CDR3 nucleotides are TGTGCCAGCAGCTTACAGGGGGAACCCACTGAAGCTTTCTTT. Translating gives CASSLQGEPTEAFF.

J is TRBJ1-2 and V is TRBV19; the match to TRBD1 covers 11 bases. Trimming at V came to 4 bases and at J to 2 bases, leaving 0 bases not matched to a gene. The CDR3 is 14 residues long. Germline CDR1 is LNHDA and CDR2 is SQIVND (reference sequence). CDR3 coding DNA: TGTGCCAGTAGTAGGGACAGGGGGAACTATGGCTACACCTTC. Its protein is CASSRDRGNYGYTF.